Each of the 25 T cell receptor beta chains below was sequenced from the same sample in a study of identical twins. TCRdb reanalysed the 5' RACE reads using MiXCR and keeps one entry per CDR3 protein. The sample lists 200,000 to 300,000 distinct CDR3 sequences, under 12% seen once, with roughly 10% in the top ten. Sequencing was performed on memory T cells sorted from blood. The receptors were sampled from a man in his fifties or sixties in good health.

V and J are TRBV7-9 and TRBJ2-1; D is perhaps TRBD2 (5 bases). Germline lookup yields CDR1 SEHNR and CDR2 FQNEAQ (reference sequence). The V gene lost 2 bases and the J gene lost 4 bases, with 12 bases spanning the gap. The CDR3 has 15 amino acids. CDR3 residues: CASSLTRELYNEQFF. The CDR3, as DNA: TGTGCCAGCAGCTTAACGAGGGAACTATACAATGAGCAGTTCTTC.

The V gene is TRBV6-2 or TRBV6-3, the J gene TRBJ2-7; D remains unclear. Germline V gene data show CDR1 as MNHEY and CDR2 as SVGEGT. V gave up 5 bases and J gave up 2 bases, with 10 bases separating them. The CDR3 loop spans 13 amino acids. CDR3 sequence (DNA): TGTGCCAGCAGTAAAGACGTAACCTACGAGCAGTACTTC. As protein: CASSKDVTYEQYF.

This clonotype was seen many times. This chain links TRBV20-1 with TRBJ1-2; 11 nucleotides match TRBD1. There are 13 residues in the CDR3. Germline lookup yields CDR1 DFQATT and CDR2 SNEGSKA (reference sequence). V gave up 6 bases and J gave up 3 bases; unmatched junction bases: 3. CDR3 nucleotide sequence: TGCAGTGCCGGACAGGGGGCAGACTATGGCTACACCTTC. Its protein product is CSAGQGADYGYTF.

This clonotype was observed many times. This rearrangement joins TRBV6-1 to TRBJ1-1; perhaps TRBD1 as D (6 bases). CDR1 and CDR2 from the germline V gene are MNHNS and SASEGT. V lost 6 bases and J lost 6, with 14 bases in between. CDR3 size: 13 residues. CDR3 in DNA: TGTGCCAGCAGGCGGAACAGGGATTCTGAAGCTTTCTTT. This sequence encodes CASRRNRDSEAFF.

This clonotype has ten or more counts. This chain connects TRBV4-1 to TRBJ2-5; no clear D. Trimming left V 4 bases short and J 4 bases short, with 10 bases between. Germline CDR1 MGHRA, CDR2 YSYEKL. The CDR3 runs to 13 residues. CDR3 nucleotide sequence: TGCGCCAGCAGCCGCATGAGCCGAGAGACCCAGTACTTC. Residues: CASSRMSRETQYF.

CDR3 in DNA: TGTGCCAGCAGCCACCGGGACAGGGCAGGCAATGAGCAGTTCTTC. Amino acid sequence: CASSHRDRAGNEQFF. V gene TRBV7-8 combines with J gene TRBJ2-1; 9 bases align to TRBD1. The CDR3 spans 15 residues. In germline, CDR1 is SGHVS, CDR2 FQNEAQ. With 5 bases clipped from V and 6 bases from J, the junction kept 8 bases outside the gene matches.

The chain uses TRBV7-2 and TRBJ1-2; tentative D call: TRBD1 (6 bases). Deletions cut 1 base from V and 5 bases from J, with 8 bases between. The CDR3 sequence is 13 residues long. CDR1 and CDR2 (germline): SGHTA, FQGNSA. The CDR3 spells CASSLGRGYGYTF. CDR3 sequence (DNA): TGTGCCAGCAGCTTAGGGAGGGGGTATGGCTACACCTTC.

With respect to this clonotype: A much more abundant neighbour one base away suggests this may be a read error. The V call is TRBV3-1, the J call TRBJ2-7; D is ambiguous. Germline V gene data show CDR1 as LGHDT and CDR2 as YNNKEL (reference sequence). The CDR3 totals 11 residues. The CDR3 coding sequence is TGTGCCAGCCGCCAAGCGCACGAGCAGTACTTC. Its protein is CASRQAHEQYF.

At least ten counts were recorded for this clonotype. The J gene is TRBJ2-7, the V gene TRBV11-2; the D gene could be TRBD1 or TRBD2 (5 bases each). Trimming cost V 0 bases and J 3 bases, with 15 bases left between them. Looked up from germline, CDR1 is SGHAT and CDR2 is FQNNGV. The CDR3 contains 16 residues. CDR3 in amino acids: CASSLEVGTAGYEQYF. The CDR3 coding sequence is TGTGCCAGCAGCTTAGAGGTCGGGACGGCCGGCTACGAGCAGTACTTC.

Many counts were recorded for this clonotype. The chain links TRBV4-3 to TRBJ2-1, with D possibly matching TRBD2 (5 bases). From germline, CDR1 is LGHNA and CDR2 YSLEER. V lost 0 bases, J lost 5 bases, and 8 bases lay in between. This CDR3 contains 14 residues. This chain's CDR3 is CASSQDSRDNEQFF. Written as DNA, the CDR3 is TGCGCCAGCAGCCAAGATTCGAGGGACAATGAGCAGTTCTTC.

In this sample, this clonotype turned up many times. This rearrangement joins TRBV12-3 or TRBV12-4 to TRBJ2-5, with TRBD1 matching 10 bases. Germline trimming cut 3 bases from V and 3 bases from J; bases unmatched to any gene: 10. This CDR3 comprises 17 residues. The DNA for the CDR3 is TGTGCCAGCAGTTTCGGGCTTACCGGGACAGGGGAAGAGACCCAGTACTTC. This gives the protein CASSFGLTGTGEETQYF.

The genes are TRBV4-1 and TRBJ1-5, with a tentative D call TRBD1 (6 bases). Germline CDR1 is MGHRA and CDR2 is YSYEKL. Trimming shortened V by 6 bases and J by 7 bases, and 16 bases separated the two germline ends. The CDR3 totals 14 residues. CDR3 sequence reads: CASRAQGRGQPQHF. CDR3 DNA sequence: TGCGCCAGCAGGGCACAGGGAAGGGGCCAGCCCCAGCATTTT.

This clonotype was observed a few times. The chain employs TRBV18 and TRBJ2-7, with D perhaps matching TRBD1 (6 bases). The CDR3 sequence is 15 residues long. The V gene's germline CDR1 is KGHSH and CDR2 LQKENI. V was cut by 6 bases and J by 2 bases, with 17 bases left in between. The CDR3: CASSEGQGSPYEQYF. For the CDR3, the DNA is TGTGCCAGCTCCGAAGGTCAGGGGTCCCCCTACGAGCAGTACTTC.

This clonotype was seen ten or more times. The CDR3 DNA reads TGCGCCAGCAGCTTTGTAGGGGCGAGCTCCTACGAGCAGTACTTC. It yields the protein CASSFVGASSYEQYF. This rearrangement joins TRBV5-1 to TRBJ2-7; possible D gene TRBD1, 5 bases. The CDR3 sequence is 15 residues long. V was shortened by 2 bases and J by 0 bases, with 12 bases between the two germline ends. Per germline, CDR1 SGHRS and CDR2 YFSETQ.

The genes are TRBV6-6 and TRBJ1-5; D gene ambiguous. The CDR3 loop spans 12 amino acids. Trimming shortened V by 7 bases and J by 5 bases, and 9 bases separated the two germline ends. Germline-derived CDR1 and CDR2 are MNHNY and SVGAGI (reference sequence). The CDR3: CASNNRDQPQHF. The DNA of the CDR3 is TGTGCCAGCAACAACAGAGATCAGCCCCAGCATTTT.

This clonotype was seen only a few times. The rearrangement joins TRBV15 to TRBJ2-7, with D possibly being TRBD1 (5 bases). The length of the CDR3 is 16 residues. Germline lookup yields CDR1 LNHNV and CDR2 YYDKDF (reference sequence). V was cut by 1 base and J by 1 base, with 14 bases left in between. CDR3 residues: CATSRGVRGFSYEQYF. CDR3 nucleotide sequence: TGTGCCACCAGCAGAGGGGTAAGGGGCTTTTCCTACGAGCAGTACTTC.

CDR3 sequence reads: CASRYRVGSTDTQYF. The CDR3 DNA sequence: TGTGCCAGCAGATACAGGGTTGGGTCCACAGATACGCAGTATTTT. The chain uses TRBV5-5 and TRBJ2-3; a weak D match, TRBD1 (6 bases). Germline V gives CDR1 SGHKS, CDR2 YYEKEE (reference sequence). V lost 5 bases, J lost 2 bases, and 15 bases lay in between. CDR3 length: 15 residues.

This clonotype was seen a few times. V and J are TRBV10-3 and TRBJ1-2, with 10 bases that match TRBD1. This CDR3 is 14 amino acids long. J was trimmed by 8 bases and V by 9 bases; bases with no gene match: 12. Per the germline V gene, CDR1 is ENHRY and CDR2 is SYGVKD. Written as DNA, the CDR3 is TGTGCCATAGCCCCCGGGACAGGGGAACGAGGCTACACCTTC. Translation gives CAIAPGTGERGYTF.

In its sample, this clonotype was seen a few times. The chain carries TRBV15 and TRBJ2-1; D is undetermined. The CDR3 spans 14 residues. The V gene's germline CDR1 is LNHNV and CDR2 YYDKDF (reference sequence). V was clipped by 0 bases and J by 6 bases, with 9 bases between them. CDR3: CATSRDTHSNEQFF. CDR3 DNA sequence: TGTGCCACCAGCAGAGATACCCACTCCAATGAGCAGTTCTTC.

Points on this clonotype: A read error may explain this, as a much larger clone is one base away. The final CDR3 position lacks the conserved phenylalanine or tryptophan, pointing to a likely read error. This sequence joins TRBV3-1 and TRBJ2-5; D gene unclear. The CDR3 totals 14 residues. The V gene's germline CDR1 is LGHDT and CDR2 YNNKEL (reference sequence). The germline V and J ends were trimmed by 4 bases and 2 bases, with 11 bases remaining between them. The CDR3 coding sequence is TGTGCCAGCAGCCGCATGTTAGCTCAAGAGACCCAGTACTAC. This translates into CASSRMLAQETQYY.

The chain recombines TRBV20-1 with TRBJ1-6, with 7 bases matching TRBD1. The CDR3 loop spans 17 amino acids. The germline V gene encodes CDR1 DFQATT and CDR2 SNEGSKA (reference sequence). Trimming took 0 bases from V and 0 from J; bases not matched to a gene: 5. DNA for the CDR3: TGCAGTGCTAGAGACAGGGGGAAGGGCTCCTATAATTCACCCCTCCACTTT. Encoded protein: CSARDRGKGSYNSPLHF.

This clonotype was observed at least ten times. The J gene is TRBJ1-1, the V gene TRBV4-1, with unresolved D. The CDR3 extends over 13 amino acids. The germline V and J ends were trimmed by 1 base and 7 bases, with 10 bases remaining between them. Germline CDR1 MGHRA, CDR2 YSYEKL. The CDR3 loop is CASSQGGSGEAFF. The CDR3 DNA reads as TGCGCCAGCAGCCAAGGCGGGAGCGGTGAAGCTTTCTTT.

The chain has TRBV18 and TRBJ2-1; D remains ambiguous. The V gene's germline CDR1 is KGHSH and CDR2 LQKENI. V lost 3 bases and J 3 bases, leaving 9 bases between the germline ends. There are 14 residues in the CDR3. The CDR3 protein is CASSPLYGYNEQFF. CDR3 coding DNA: TGTGCCAGCTCACCGTTATACGGCTACAATGAGCAGTTCTTC.

In the case of this clonotype: This could be a read error, since a much larger clone is one nucleotide away. The chain uses TRBV4-2 and TRBJ2-3, with D maybe TRBD1 (7 bases). This CDR3 region has 14 residues. Trimming took 1 base from V and 8 from J, leaving 13 bases between them. The germline V gene encodes CDR1 LGHNA and CDR2 YNFKEQ. The CDR3 sequence: CASSQGTTGATQYF. CDR3 sequence (DNA): TGTGCCAGCAGCCAAGGGACTACAGGGGCTACGCAGTATTTT.

In its sample, this clonotype was seen many times. The chain joins TRBV7-3 to TRBJ2-1; the match to TRBD1 covers 8 bases. The CDR3 runs to 14 residues. V trimming: 5 bases; J trimming: 8 bases; junction bases outside the gene matches: 8. In germline, CDR1 is SGHTA, CDR2 FQGTGA. This CDR3 reads CASSPHNRGDEQFF. The CDR3 bases are TGTGCCAGCAGCCCCCATAACAGGGGGGATGAGCAGTTCTTC.